The present TCR beta chain was sequenced within a study of T cell responses to AZD1222 COVID-19 vaccine. Study-wide context: Recipients boosted at about 4 weeks or about 12 weeks are pooled.

Only in-frame clones appear in the TCRdb table, and some are missing; sequencing was by immunoSEQ multiplex PCR. The sample includes under 150,000 clones, 90% to 95% of them seen just once. About this clone: One junction end does not reproduce the germline sequence, and a read error may be involved.

The length of the CDR3 is 14 residues. Germline CDR1 KGHSH, CDR2 LQKENI. The sample here was peripheral blood, taken on day 0 of AZD1222 vaccination. The gene calls are TRBV18 and TRBJ1-1; weak D call: TRBD1 (5 bases). The receptor comes from an adult in good health. This chain's CDR3 is CASSPRDWGTEVFF. As DNA, the CDR3 is TGTGCCAGCTCACCCAGGGACTGGGGCACTGAAGTTTTCTTT. The full variable domain, with the rest looked up from reference TRBV18 and TRBJ1-1, is NAGVMQNPRHLVRRRGQEARLRCSPMKGHSHVYWYRQLPEEGLKFMVYLQKENIIDESGMPKERFSAEFPKEGPSILRIQQVVRGDSAAYFCASSPRDWGTEVFFGQGTRLTVV.